A single sample gave rise to the 17 T cell receptor beta chains below, sequenced in a study of cytomegalovirus exposure and HLA in healthy donors (dated 2017 in TCRdb). Library method: the immunoSEQ multiplex PCR assay. For the multiplex PCR, a mixture combining 60 forward primers for TCR Vbeta segments and 13 reverse primers for TCR Jbeta segments was used. Imported from immuneACCESS, the table was reduced by TCRdb to in-frame sequences with V and J called. These copies leave out some clones; in studies compared against another copy, an unresolved V gene accounts for under half, and the cause of the remainder is not known. This sample gives about 120,000 clones in total; 77% of them show up just once. 10% to 11% of the sample comes from the top ten. Source material: PBMCs. The receptors were sampled from a man aged 40-55 years in good health and CMV-seropositive.

The CDR3 nucleotides read TGTGCCAGCAGATGGACAGGGGGCTCAAACACTGAAGCTTTCTTT. Translation gives CASRWTGGSNTEAFF. This chain connects TRBV6-5 to TRBJ1-1, with 11 bases matching TRBD1. The CDR3 is 15 amino acids. Germline V gene sequence: CDR1 MNHEY, CDR2 SVGAGI. Germline trimming cut 6 bases from V and 2 bases from J; bases unmatched to any gene: 5.

The gene calls are TRBV28 and TRBJ2-5; maybe TRBD2 (6 bases). CDR3 size: 12 residues. The V gene's germline CDR1 is MDHEN and CDR2 SYDVKM. Trimming removed 8 bases from V and 7 bases from J, with 14 bases in between. The CDR3 region is CASDRGGATQYF. DNA for the CDR3: TGTGCCAGCGACAGAGGCGGGGCGACCCAGTACTTC.

This chain uses TRBV7-3 with TRBJ2-1, with 10 bases that match TRBD2. Germline lookup yields CDR1 SGHTA and CDR2 FQGTGA. V lost 6 bases and J lost 4; bases outside the gene matches: 6. The CDR3 has 15 residues. The CDR3 DNA sequence: TGTGCCAGCAGTAGTACTAGCGGGGTATACAATGAGCAGTTCTTC. Translating it yields CASSSTSGVYNEQFF. Filled out from reference TRBV7-3 and TRBJ2-1, the complete variable domain reads GAGVSQTPSNKVTEKGKYVELRCDPISGHTALYWYRQSLGQGPEFLIYFQGTGAADDSGLPNDRFFAVRPEGSVSTLKIQRTERGDSAVYLCASSSTSGVYNEQFFGPGTRLTVL.

This clone was observed a few times. V gene TRBV15 combines with J gene TRBJ1-2; 7 positions match TRBD1. This CDR3 spans 16 amino acids. The V segment lost 0 bases and the J segment 2 bases; nucleotides outside the gene matches: 6. Per the germline V gene, CDR1 is LNHNV and CDR2 is YYDKDF (reference sequence). In nucleotides, the CDR3 is TGTGCCACCAGCAGAGATCTGACAGGGAGAAACTATGGCTACACCTTC. This encodes CATSRDLTGRNYGYTF.

In its sample, this clone was seen a few times. V gene TRBV9 combines with J gene TRBJ2-5, with 7 positions matching TRBD1. The CDR3 consists of 13 residues. Germline CDR1 is SGDLS and CDR2 is YYNGEE. With 4 bases clipped from V and 3 bases from J, the junction kept 3 bases outside the gene matches. In DNA, the CDR3 is TGTGCCAGCAGCCAGGGACAGAAAGAGACCCAGTACTTC. Translating it yields CASSQGQKETQYF.

The chain carries TRBV2 and TRBJ2-2; the match to TRBD2 covers 12 bases. CDR1 and CDR2 (germline): SNHLY, FYNNEI. The CDR3 extends over 15 amino acids. The J segment lost 5 bases and the V segment lost 6 bases, leaving 4 bases of the junction unmatched. This CDR3 is CASRFLAGGTGELFF. CDR3 DNA: TGTGCCAGCAGATTCCTAGCGGGGGGGACCGGGGAGCTGTTTTTT.

This chain uses TRBV4-1 with TRBJ1-2, with D perhaps TRBD1 (6 bases). The germline V gene has CDR1 MGHRA and CDR2 YSYEKL. V was pared by 5 bases and J by 5 bases, with 12 bases between. This CDR3 is built from 13 residues. The CDR3 here is CASSSDRNYGYTF. In DNA form, the CDR3 reads TGCGCCAGCAGCTCGGACAGAAATTATGGCTACACCTTC.

The rearrangement links TRBV7-9 to TRBJ1-2; no clear D gene. V shed 3 bases and J shed 13 bases, with 12 bases lying between them. CDR3 length equals 11 residues. Germline assignment: CDR1 SEHNR and CDR2 FQNEAQ (reference sequence). The CDR3 nucleotides read TGTGCCAGCAGCTTCGTCGAGGGTGTCACCTTC. This encodes CASSFVEGVTF.

The V call is TRBV4-2, the J call TRBJ2-4; 12 bases are shared with TRBD2. Unmatched junction bases numbered 9, after V lost 0 bases and J lost 0 bases. Germline-derived CDR1 and CDR2 are LGHNA and YNFKEQ. The CDR3 extends over 20 amino acids. The CDR3 DNA reads as TGTGCCAGCAGCCAAGAACCGGGACTAGCGGGTTCCGTAGCCAAAAACATTCAGTACTTC. It is translated as CASSQEPGLAGSVAKNIQYF.

This clone was recorded once. The chain has TRBV4-1 and TRBJ2-3, with 14 bases aligning to TRBD2. J was trimmed by 3 bases and V by 4 bases; bases with no gene match: 3. The CDR3 sequence is 16 residues long. Germline CDR1 reads MGHRA; CDR2 reads YSYEKL. For the CDR3, the DNA is TGCGCCAGCAGCCTGAGACTAGCGGGGGGGACAGATACGCAGTATTTT. This sequence encodes CASSLRLAGGTDTQYF.

This clone was seen a single time. J is TRBJ2-1 and V is TRBV6-5; TRBD2 might be the D (5 bases). CDR3 length: 14 amino acids. Germline values: CDR1 MNHEY, CDR2 SVGAGI. Trimming left V 5 bases short and J 3 bases short, with 11 bases between. The CDR3 here is CASSPTRGYNEQFF. As DNA, the CDR3 is TGTGCCAGCAGTCCCACTAGAGGCTACAATGAGCAGTTCTTC.

The V and J genes are TRBV20-1 and TRBJ2-7; the match to TRBD1 covers 7 bases. V trimming: 7 bases; J trimming: 3 bases; junction bases outside the gene matches: 3. Germline loops: CDR1 DFQATT, CDR2 SNEGSKA (reference sequence). The CDR3 spans 11 residues. As DNA, the CDR3 is TGCAGTGTTGACAGGGTCTACGAGCAGTACTTC. It translates to CSVDRVYEQYF.

V is TRBV10-2 and J is TRBJ1-1; unclear D gene. In germline, CDR1 is WSHSY, CDR2 SAAADI. V was trimmed by 0 bases and J by 6 bases, leaving 5 bases between them. CDR3 length: 12 amino acids. The CDR3 loop reads CASSESGAEAFF. In DNA form, the CDR3 reads TGCGCCAGCAGTGAGTCAGGAGCTGAAGCTTTCTTT.

The V gene is TRBV6-5, the J gene TRBJ1-2; 8 bases match TRBD1. Germline V lookup: CDR1 MNHEY, CDR2 SVGAGI. The junction had 7 bases not matched to a gene; V was cut back by 5 bases and J by 5 bases. This CDR3 has 14 residues. The DNA of the CDR3 is TGTGCCAGCAGTGTTGGACAGGGCGGGTATGGCTACACCTTC. Translating it yields CASSVGQGGYGYTF.

The CDR3 reads CASSLGGTGADTQYF. In nucleotides, the CDR3 is TGTGCCAGCAGCTTAGGTGGGACAGGGGCAGATACGCAGTATTTT. The gene calls are TRBV7-8 and TRBJ2-3; 10 nucleotides align to TRBD1. With 1 base clipped from V and 4 bases from J, the junction kept 2 bases outside the gene matches. Germline CDR1 SGHVS, CDR2 FQNEAQ. CDR3 length equals 15 residues.

The CDR3 reads CASSSLGQFNQPQHF. CDR3 bases: TGTGCCAGCAGCTCGCTGGGACAGTTTAATCAGCCCCAGCATTTT. The chain has TRBV7-2 and TRBJ1-5; TRBD1 aligns across 7 bases. Germline CDR1 SGHTA, CDR2 FQGNSA. J lost 4 bases, V lost 4 bases, and 7 bases had no gene match. This CDR3 is 15 amino acids long.

The genes are TRBV2 and TRBJ2-7; possibly TRBD1 for D (5 bases). CDR1 and CDR2 (germline): SNHLY, FYNNEI. The V end lost 4 bases, the J end lost 0 bases, and 10 bases lay between the germline ends. CDR3 length equals 14 residues. This chain's CDR3 is CASSVGVISYEQYF. In nucleotides, the CDR3 is TGTGCCAGCAGTGTAGGGGTCATCTCCTACGAGCAGTACTTC.